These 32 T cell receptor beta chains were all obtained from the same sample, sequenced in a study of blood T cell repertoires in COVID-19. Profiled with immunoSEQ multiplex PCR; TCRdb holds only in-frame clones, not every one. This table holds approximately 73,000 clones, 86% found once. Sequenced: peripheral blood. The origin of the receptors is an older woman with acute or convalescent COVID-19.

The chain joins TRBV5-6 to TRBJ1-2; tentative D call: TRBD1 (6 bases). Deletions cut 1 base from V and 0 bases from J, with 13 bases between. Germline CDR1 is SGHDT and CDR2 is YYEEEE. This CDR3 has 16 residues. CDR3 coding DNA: TGTGCCAGCAGCTTGATTACAGGGAATCCTAACTATGGCTACACCTTC. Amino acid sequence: CASSLITGNPNYGYTF.

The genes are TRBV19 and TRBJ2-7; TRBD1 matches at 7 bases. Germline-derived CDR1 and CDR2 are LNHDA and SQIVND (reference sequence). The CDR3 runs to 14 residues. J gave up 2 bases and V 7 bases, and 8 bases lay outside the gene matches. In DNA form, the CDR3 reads TGTGCCAGTACCAGCCGACAGGGCCCCTACGAGCAGTACTTC. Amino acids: CASTSRQGPYEQYF.

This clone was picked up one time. DNA of the CDR3: TGTGCCAGCAGCCTGACTAGCGGAGGGCAAGAGACCCAGTACTTC. This translates into CASSLTSGGQETQYF. The V call is TRBV21-1, the J call TRBJ2-5; the tabulated D call, TRBD2, remains unverified against the DNA. TRBV21-1 is a pseudogene. The CDR3 loop spans 15 amino acids.

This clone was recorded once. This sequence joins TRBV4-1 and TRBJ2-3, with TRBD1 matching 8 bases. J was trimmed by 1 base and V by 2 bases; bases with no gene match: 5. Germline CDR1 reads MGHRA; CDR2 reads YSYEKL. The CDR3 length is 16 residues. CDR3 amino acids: CASSQIPGQGTDTQYF. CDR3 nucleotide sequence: TGCGCCAGCAGCCAAATACCGGGACAGGGCACAGATACGCAGTATTTT.

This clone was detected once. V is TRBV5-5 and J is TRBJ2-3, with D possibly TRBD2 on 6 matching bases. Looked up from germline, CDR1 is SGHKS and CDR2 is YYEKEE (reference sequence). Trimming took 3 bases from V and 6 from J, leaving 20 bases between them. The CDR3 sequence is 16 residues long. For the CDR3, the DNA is TGTGCCAGCAGCTACGCCGGGACTGGAGGGCCTGATACGCAGTATTTT. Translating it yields CASSYAGTGGPDTQYF.

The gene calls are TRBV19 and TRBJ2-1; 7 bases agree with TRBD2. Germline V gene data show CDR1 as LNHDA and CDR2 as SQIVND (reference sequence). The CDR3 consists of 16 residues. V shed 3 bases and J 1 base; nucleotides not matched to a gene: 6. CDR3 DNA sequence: TGTGCCAGTAGTATCTTTGCGGGGGTGTCCTACAATGAGCAGTTCTTC. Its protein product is CASSIFAGVSYNEQFF.

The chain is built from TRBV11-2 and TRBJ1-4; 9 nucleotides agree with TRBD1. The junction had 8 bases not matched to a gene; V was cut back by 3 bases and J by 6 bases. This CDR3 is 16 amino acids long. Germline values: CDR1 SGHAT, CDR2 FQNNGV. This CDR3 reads CASSFGIGQGYEKLFF. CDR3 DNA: TGTGCCAGCAGCTTTGGGATCGGACAGGGGTATGAAAAACTGTTTTTT.

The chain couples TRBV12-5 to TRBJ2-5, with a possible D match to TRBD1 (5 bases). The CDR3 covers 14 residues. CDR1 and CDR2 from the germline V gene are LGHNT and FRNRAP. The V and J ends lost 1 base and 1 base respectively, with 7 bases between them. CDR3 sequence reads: CASGLGTLQETQYF. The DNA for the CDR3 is TGTGCTAGTGGTTTGGGGACACTCCAAGAGACCCAGTACTTC.

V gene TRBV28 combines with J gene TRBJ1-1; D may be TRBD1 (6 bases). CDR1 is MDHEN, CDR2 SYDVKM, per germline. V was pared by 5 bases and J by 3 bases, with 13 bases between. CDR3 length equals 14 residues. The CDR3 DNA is TGTGCCAGCAGTGGTCCACAGGGATACACTGAAGCTTTCTTT. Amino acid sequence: CASSGPQGYTEAFF.

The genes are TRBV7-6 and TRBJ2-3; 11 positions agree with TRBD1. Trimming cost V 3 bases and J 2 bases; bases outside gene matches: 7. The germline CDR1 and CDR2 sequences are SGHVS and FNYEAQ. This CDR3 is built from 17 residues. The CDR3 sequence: CASSLSGQGAATDTQYF. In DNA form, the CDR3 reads TGTGCCAGCAGCTTGTCCGGACAGGGGGCGGCCACAGATACGCAGTATTTT.

This CDR3 is CASSFSGGAIYNEQFF. In DNA, the CDR3 is TGTGCCAGCAGTTTTAGCGGGGGGGCCATCTACAATGAGCAGTTCTTC. The chain employs TRBV6-4 and TRBJ2-1; 11 positions match TRBD2. The CDR3 runs to 16 residues. Germline V gene data show CDR1 as MRHNA and CDR2 as SNTAGT. Trimming cost V 5 bases and J 3 bases; bases outside gene matches: 6.

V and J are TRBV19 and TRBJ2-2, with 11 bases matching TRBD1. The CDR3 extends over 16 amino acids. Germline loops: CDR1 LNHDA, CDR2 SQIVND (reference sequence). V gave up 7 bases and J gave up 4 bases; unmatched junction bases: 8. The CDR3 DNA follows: TGTGCCAGTACCCCGCCGGGACAGGGGGTCACCGGGGAGCTGTTTTTT. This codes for CASTPPGQGVTGELFF. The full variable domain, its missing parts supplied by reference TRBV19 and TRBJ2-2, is DGGITQSPKYLFRKEGQNVTLSCEQNLNHDAMYWYRQDPGQGLRLIYYSQIVNDFQKGDIAEGYSVSREKKESFPLTVTSAQKNPTAFYLCASTPPGQGVTGELFFGEGSRLTVL.

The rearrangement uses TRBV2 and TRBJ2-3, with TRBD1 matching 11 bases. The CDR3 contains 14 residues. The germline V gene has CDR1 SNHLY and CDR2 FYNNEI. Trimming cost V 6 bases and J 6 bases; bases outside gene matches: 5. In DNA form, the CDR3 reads TGTGCCAGCAGGAGGACAGGGGGCGAGGATACGCAGTATTTT. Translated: CASRRTGGEDTQYF.

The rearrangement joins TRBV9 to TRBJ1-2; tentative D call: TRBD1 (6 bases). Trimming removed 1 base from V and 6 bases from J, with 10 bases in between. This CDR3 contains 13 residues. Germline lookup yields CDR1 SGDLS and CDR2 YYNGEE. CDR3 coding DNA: TGTGCCAGCAGCGTAACAGGGTCTGATGGCTACACCTTC. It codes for CASSVTGSDGYTF.

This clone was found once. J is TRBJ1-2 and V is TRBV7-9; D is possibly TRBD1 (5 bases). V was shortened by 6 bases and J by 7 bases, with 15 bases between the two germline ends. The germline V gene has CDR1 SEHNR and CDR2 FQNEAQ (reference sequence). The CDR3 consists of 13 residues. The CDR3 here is CASSPAGGFGYTF. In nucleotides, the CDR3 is TGTGCCAGCAGTCCAGCTGGGGGGTTTGGCTACACCTTC.

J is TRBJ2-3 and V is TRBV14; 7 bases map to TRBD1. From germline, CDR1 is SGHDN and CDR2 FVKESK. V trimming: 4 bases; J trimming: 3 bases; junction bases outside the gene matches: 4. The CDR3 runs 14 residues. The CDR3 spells CASSPGQVTDTQYF. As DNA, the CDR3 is TGTGCCAGCAGCCCCGGACAGGTTACAGATACGCAGTATTTT.

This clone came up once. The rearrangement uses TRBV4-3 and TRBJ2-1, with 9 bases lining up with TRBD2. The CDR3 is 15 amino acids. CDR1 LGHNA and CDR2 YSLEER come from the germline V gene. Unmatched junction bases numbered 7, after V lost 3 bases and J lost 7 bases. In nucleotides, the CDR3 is TGCGCCAGCAGCCACCTTAGCGGGGGCCTAAATGAGCAGTTCTTC. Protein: CASSHLSGGLNEQFF.

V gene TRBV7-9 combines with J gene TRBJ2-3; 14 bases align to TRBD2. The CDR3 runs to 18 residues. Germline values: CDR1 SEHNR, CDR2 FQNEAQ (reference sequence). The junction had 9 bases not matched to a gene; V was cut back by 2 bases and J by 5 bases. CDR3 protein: CASSLSRTSGRILDTQYF. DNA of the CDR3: TGTGCCAGCAGCTTATCGCGGACTAGCGGGAGGATTTTAGATACGCAGTATTTT.

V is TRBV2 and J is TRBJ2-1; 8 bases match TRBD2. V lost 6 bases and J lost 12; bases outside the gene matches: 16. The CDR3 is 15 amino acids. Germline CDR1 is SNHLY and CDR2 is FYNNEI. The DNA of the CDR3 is TGTGCCAGCAGAATCAGCGGGGGAAAAGGTATTGGGCAGTTCTTC. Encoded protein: CASRISGGKGIGQFF.

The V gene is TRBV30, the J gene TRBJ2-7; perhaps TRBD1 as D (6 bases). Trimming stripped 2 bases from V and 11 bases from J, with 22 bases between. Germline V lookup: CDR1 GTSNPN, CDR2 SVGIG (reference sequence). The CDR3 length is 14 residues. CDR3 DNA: TGTGCCTGGAGTCAACAGGGTATAAAGGAATTCAAGTACTTC. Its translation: CAWSQQGIKEFKYF.

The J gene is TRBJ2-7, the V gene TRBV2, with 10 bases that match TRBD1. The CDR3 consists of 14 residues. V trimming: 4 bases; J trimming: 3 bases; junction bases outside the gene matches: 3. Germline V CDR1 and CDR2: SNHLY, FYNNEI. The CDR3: CASSVGDRGYEQYF. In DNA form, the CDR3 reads TGTGCCAGCAGTGTGGGGGACAGGGGCTACGAGCAGTACTTC.

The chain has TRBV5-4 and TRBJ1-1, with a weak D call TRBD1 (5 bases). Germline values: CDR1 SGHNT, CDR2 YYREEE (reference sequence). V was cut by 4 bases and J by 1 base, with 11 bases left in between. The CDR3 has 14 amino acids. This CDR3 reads CASSPWGENTEAFF. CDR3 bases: TGTGCCAGCAGCCCTTGGGGGGAGAACACTGAAGCTTTCTTT.

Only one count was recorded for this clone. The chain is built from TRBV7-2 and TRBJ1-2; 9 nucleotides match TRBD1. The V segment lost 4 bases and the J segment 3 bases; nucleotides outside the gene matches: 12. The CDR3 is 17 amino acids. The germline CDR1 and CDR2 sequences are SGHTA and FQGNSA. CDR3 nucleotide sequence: TGTGCCAGCAGCTCCTCCGGGACAGGGCTCTCGGACTATGGCTACACCTTC. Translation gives CASSSSGTGLSDYGYTF.

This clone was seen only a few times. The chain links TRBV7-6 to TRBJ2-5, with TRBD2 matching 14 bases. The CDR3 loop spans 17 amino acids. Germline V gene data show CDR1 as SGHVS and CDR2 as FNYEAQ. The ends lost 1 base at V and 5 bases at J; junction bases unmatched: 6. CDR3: CASSLGGTSGGSETQYF. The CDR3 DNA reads TGTGCCAGCAGCTTAGGAGGGACTAGCGGGGGCTCGGAGACCCAGTACTTC.

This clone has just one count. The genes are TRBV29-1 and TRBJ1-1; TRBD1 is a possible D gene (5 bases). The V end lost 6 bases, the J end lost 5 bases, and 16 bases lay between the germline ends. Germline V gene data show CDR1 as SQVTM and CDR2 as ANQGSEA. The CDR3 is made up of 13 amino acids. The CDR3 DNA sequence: TGCAGCGTGGGGGGACTGCTGATGACTGAAGCTTTCTTT. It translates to CSVGGLLMTEAFF.

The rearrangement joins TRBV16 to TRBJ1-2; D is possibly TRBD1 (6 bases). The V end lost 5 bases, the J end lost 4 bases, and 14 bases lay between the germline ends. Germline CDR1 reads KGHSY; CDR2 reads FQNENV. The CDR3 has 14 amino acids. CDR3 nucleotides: TGTGCCAGCAGCACAGACAGGTACTTCTATGGCTACACCTTC. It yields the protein CASSTDRYFYGYTF.

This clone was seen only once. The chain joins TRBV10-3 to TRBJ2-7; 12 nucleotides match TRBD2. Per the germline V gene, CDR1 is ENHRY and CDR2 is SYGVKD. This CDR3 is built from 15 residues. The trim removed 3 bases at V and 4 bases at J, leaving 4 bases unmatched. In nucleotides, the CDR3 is TGTGCCATCAGTGAAGGACTAGCGGGGTATTACGAGCAGTACTTC. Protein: CAISEGLAGYYEQYF.

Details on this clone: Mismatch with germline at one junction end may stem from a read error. The CDR3 region is CASSSPQGEHAYSSPLHF. CDR3 DNA sequence: TGTGCCAGCAGCTCCCCACAGGGGGAGCATGCTTATAGTTCACCCCTCCACTTT. V gene TRBV11-2 combines with J gene TRBJ1-6, with 8 bases identical to TRBD1. Germline CDR1 and CDR2: SGHAT and FQNNGV. The CDR3 runs 18 residues.

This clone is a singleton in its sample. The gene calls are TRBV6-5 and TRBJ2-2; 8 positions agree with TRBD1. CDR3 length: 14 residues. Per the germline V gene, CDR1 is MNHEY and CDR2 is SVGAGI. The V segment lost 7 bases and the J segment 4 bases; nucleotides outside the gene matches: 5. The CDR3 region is CASTGQVSTGELFF. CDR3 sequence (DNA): TGTGCCAGCACGGGACAGGTTTCCACCGGGGAGCTGTTTTTT.

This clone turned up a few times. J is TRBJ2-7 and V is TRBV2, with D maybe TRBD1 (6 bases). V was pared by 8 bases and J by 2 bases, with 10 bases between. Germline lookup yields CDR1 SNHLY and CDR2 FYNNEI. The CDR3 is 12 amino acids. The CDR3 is CASDGQTYEQYF. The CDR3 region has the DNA TGTGCCAGCGATGGACAGACCTACGAGCAGTACTTC.

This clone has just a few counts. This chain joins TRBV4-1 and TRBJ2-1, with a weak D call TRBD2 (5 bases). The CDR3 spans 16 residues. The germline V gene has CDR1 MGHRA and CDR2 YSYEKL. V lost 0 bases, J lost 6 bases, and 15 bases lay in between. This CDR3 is CASSQEGRGSGNEQFF. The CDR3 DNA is TGCGCCAGCAGCCAAGAGGGCCGGGGATCGGGCAATGAGCAGTTCTTC.

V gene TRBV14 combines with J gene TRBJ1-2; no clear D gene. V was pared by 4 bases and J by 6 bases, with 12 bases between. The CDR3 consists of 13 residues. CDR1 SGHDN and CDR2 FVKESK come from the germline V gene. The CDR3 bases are TGTGCCAGCAGCCGAATTTACGAGGATGGCTACACCTTC. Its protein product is CASSRIYEDGYTF.